The 32 T cell receptor beta chains below were found in one sample sequenced in a study of OX40 agonist ivuxolimab in advanced cancers. This table comes from immunoSEQ multiplex PCR, and its TCRdb copy is limited to in-frame clones, with some not included. The table has about 150,000 clones, around 94% seen once; the top ten hold about 0.33%. The sample was CD4+ or CD8+ T cells sorted from blood, taken in a trial of the OX40 agonist ivuxolimab. All receptors derive from an adult with an advanced solid tumor such as melanoma, head and neck, liver or kidney cancer.

The V and J genes are TRBV9 and TRBJ1-4; D remains ambiguous. Germline assignment: CDR1 SGDLS and CDR2 YYNGEE. The CDR3 runs 16 residues. V was pared by 4 bases and J by 1 base, with 14 bases between. The CDR3 loop reads CASSPRPSGTNEKLFF. The CDR3 nucleotides are TGTGCCAGCAGCCCTCGCCCCAGTGGAACTAATGAAAAACTGTTTTTT.

The chain couples TRBV2 to TRBJ1-1; the D gene is possibly TRBD1 (5 bases). CDR3 length: 15 amino acids. Trimming removed 10 bases at V and 0 bases at J, with 18 bases between. Per the germline V gene, CDR1 is SNHLY and CDR2 is FYNNEI. The CDR3 spells CATSWGGIMNTEAFF. For the CDR3, the DNA is TGTGCCACCTCCTGGGGGGGGATAATGAACACTGAAGCTTTCTTT. Complete variable domain (other parts from reference TRBV2 and TRBJ1-1): EPEVTQTPSHQVTQMGQEVILRCVPISNHLYFYWYRQILGQKVEFLVSFYNNEISEKSEIFDDQFSVERPDGSNFTLKIRSTKLEDSAMYFCATSWGGIMNTEAFFGQGTRLTVV.

This clone was detected only once. The chain joins TRBV7-2 to TRBJ1-6; possibly TRBD1 for D (5 bases). The CDR3 extends over 18 amino acids. From germline, CDR1 is SGHTA and CDR2 FQGNSA. V gave up 2 bases and J gave up 5 bases, with 19 bases separating them. CDR3 protein: CASSLRAIGTVNNSPLHF. The CDR3 region has the DNA TGTGCCAGCAGCTTAAGGGCGATTGGGACGGTAAATAATTCACCCCTCCACTTT. Filled out from reference TRBV7-2 and TRBJ1-6, the complete variable domain reads GAGVSQSPSNKVTEKGKDVELRCDPISGHTALYWYRQSLGQGLEFLIYFQGNSAPDKSGLPSDRFSAERTGGSVSTLTIQRTQQEDSAVYLCASSLRAIGTVNNSPLHFGNGTRLTVT.

V gene TRBV28 combines with J gene TRBJ2-7; the D gene is possibly TRBD1 (5 bases). The CDR3 is 14 amino acids. The germline V and J ends were trimmed by 6 bases and 3 bases, with 15 bases remaining between them. Germline V lookup: CDR1 MDHEN, CDR2 SYDVKM. CDR3 residues: CASSETAKDYEQYF. The CDR3 region has the DNA TGTGCCAGCAGCGAGACAGCCAAAGACTACGAGCAGTACTTC.

This clone is a singleton in its sample. The chain joins TRBV5-4 to TRBJ2-7; 10 nucleotides line up with TRBD1. The CDR3 length is 16 residues. V shed 3 bases, J shed 1 base, and the junction held 7 bases outside the gene matches. From germline, CDR1 is SGHNT and CDR2 YYREEE (reference sequence). The CDR3 region has the DNA TGTGCCAGCAGCTCGACAGGGGGCCACTGGTCCTACGAGCAGTACTTC. Protein product: CASSSTGGHWSYEQYF.

The count of this clone is one. V gene TRBV28 combines with J gene TRBJ1-1; D might be TRBD1 (5 bases). V was cut by 8 bases and J by 6 bases, with 16 bases left in between. This CDR3 spans 13 amino acids. Germline V lookup: CDR1 MDHEN, CDR2 SYDVKM. The CDR3 sequence is CASGPGGTSEAFF. CDR3 bases: TGTGCCAGCGGACCGGGGGGTACTTCTGAAGCTTTCTTT. Variable domain in full (rest from reference TRBV28 and TRBJ1-1): DVKVTQSSRYLVKRTGEKVFLECVQDMDHENMFWYRQDPGLGLRLIYFSYDVKMKEKGDIPEGYSVSREKKERFSLILESASTNQTSMYLCASGPGGTSEAFFGQGTRLTVV.

V usage is TRBV7-9 and J usage is TRBJ2-3, with 7 bases fitting TRBD2. CDR3 length: 14 residues. The V and J ends lost 9 bases and 6 bases, in that order; junction bases with no gene match: 12. Germline-derived CDR1 and CDR2 are SEHNR and FQNEAQ (reference sequence). The CDR3 bases are TGTGCCAGGGGCGGGGGAAGTATATCGGATACGCAGTATTTT. This encodes CARGGGSISDTQYF.

The chain recombines TRBV7-9 with TRBJ2-2, with D perhaps being TRBD1 or TRBD2 (5 bases each). Germline V gene data show CDR1 as SEHNR and CDR2 as FQNEAQ (reference sequence). V lost 8 bases and J 6 bases, leaving 19 bases between the germline ends. The CDR3 is 15 amino acids. DNA for the CDR3: TGTGCCAGCGGGCTAAACCGTCTGGGGGCCGGGGAGCTGTTTTTT. It codes for CASGLNRLGAGELFF.

V and J are TRBV18 and TRBJ1-3; D is ambiguous. Germline V CDR1 and CDR2: KGHSH, LQKENI. Trimming removed 3 bases at V and 0 bases at J, with 9 bases between. The CDR3 is made up of 15 amino acids. The CDR3 nucleotides read TGTGCCAGCTCACCCGACGGGAGCTCTGGAAACACCATATATTTT. Its protein is CASSPDGSSGNTIYF.

V and J are TRBV11-2 and TRBJ2-7; D remains ambiguous. This CDR3 region has 16 residues. Trimming took 1 base from V and 2 from J, leaving 15 bases between them. Per germline, CDR1 SGHAT and CDR2 FQNNGV. CDR3 sequence (DNA): TGTGCCAGCAGCTTAGGTAATTTTCTGGAAACCTACGAGCAGTACTTC. It is translated as CASSLGNFLETYEQYF.

This chain links TRBV6-5 with TRBJ1-3; TRBD1 is a possible D gene (5 bases). The CDR3 sequence is 14 residues long. The germline V and J ends were trimmed by 4 bases and 6 bases, with 13 bases remaining between them. Looked up from germline, CDR1 is MNHEY and CDR2 is SVGAGI. The CDR3 DNA is TGTGCCAGCAGTTCCTCTCAGGGAATAAACACCATATATTTT. Its translation is CASSSSQGINTIYF.

This clone came up a few times. V gene TRBV7-2 combines with J gene TRBJ2-1, with 8 bases fitting TRBD1. V gave up 7 bases and J gave up 7 bases; unmatched junction bases: 12. The CDR3 loop spans 15 amino acids. Germline CDR1 SGHTA, CDR2 FQGNSA. The CDR3 DNA reads TGTGCCAGCAAAGCCGGGACAGGACCCGATAATGAGCAGTTCTTC. Protein product: CASKAGTGPDNEQFF.

V usage is TRBV16 and J usage is TRBJ1-4; 11 bases align to TRBD1. V trimming: 7 bases; J trimming: 7 bases; junction bases outside the gene matches: 5. Germline V gives CDR1 KGHSY, CDR2 FQNENV. The CDR3 runs 14 residues. The CDR3 spells CASNPGTGGEKLFF. The CDR3 region has the DNA TGTGCCAGCAATCCCGGGACAGGGGGTGAAAAACTGTTTTTT.

The rearrangement joins TRBV7-2 to TRBJ2-3; D ambiguous. V was clipped by 5 bases and J by 3 bases, with 15 bases between them. CDR1 SGHTA and CDR2 FQGNSA come from the germline V gene. The CDR3 consists of 15 residues. In DNA, the CDR3 is TGTGCCAGCAGCCCCGTAACACAGAATACAGATACGCAGTATTTT. Amino acids: CASSPVTQNTDTQYF.

The chain recombines TRBV4-3 with TRBJ2-5; the match to TRBD1 covers 8 bases. V lost 0 bases, J lost 5 bases, and 11 bases stayed unmatched. CDR1 and CDR2 (germline): LGHNA, YSLEER. There are 17 residues in the CDR3. CDR3 sequence (DNA): TGCGCCAGCAGCCAAGATGGTAGACCAGGGGGCCACGAGACCCAGTACTTC. This gives the protein CASSQDGRPGGHETQYF.

This chain joins TRBV29-1 and TRBJ1-4; TRBD1 matches at 7 bases. V dropped 5 bases and J dropped 4; count of bases not matched to a gene: 4. This CDR3 is 13 amino acids long. The germline V gene has CDR1 SQVTM and CDR2 ANQGSEA. This CDR3 is CSVCGQVNEKLFF. As DNA, the CDR3 is TGCAGCGTTTGCGGACAGGTTAATGAAAAACTGTTTTTT.

This chain links TRBV29-1 with TRBJ2-6, with 9 nucleotides matching TRBD1. The V and J ends lost 7 bases and 0 bases, in that order; junction bases with no gene match: 7. CDR1 and CDR2 (germline): SQVTM, ANQGSEA. This CDR3 spans 16 amino acids. CDR3 nucleotides: TGCAGCGCCGAAGGACAGGGGAACTCTGGGGCCAACGTCCTGACTTTC. The encoded protein is CSAEGQGNSGANVLTF. Filled out from reference TRBV29-1 and TRBJ2-6, the complete variable domain reads SAVISQKPSRDICQRGTSLTIQCQVDSQVTMMFWYRQQPGQSLTLIATANQGSEATYESGFVIDKFPISRPNLTFSTLTVSNMSPEDSSIYLCSAEGQGNSGANVLTFGAGSRLTVL.

The V call is TRBV29-1, the J call TRBJ2-5, with D possibly matching TRBD1 (7 bases). In germline, CDR1 is SQVTM, CDR2 ANQGSEA. The V end was cut by 6 bases, the J end by 2 bases, with 19 bases between. CDR3 length equals 15 residues. The CDR3 DNA is TGCAGCGTCGGAAGACAGGGACTCCCACAAGAGACCCAGTACTTC. This translates into CSVGRQGLPQETQYF.

The table lists this clone with many counts. The identical CDR3 is also encoded by other nucleotide sequences in the sample. The chain employs TRBV28 and TRBJ1-4, with TRBD1 matching over 9 bases. Germline trimming cut 6 bases from V and 8 bases from J; bases unmatched to any gene: 7. There are 14 residues in the CDR3. CDR1 and CDR2 from the germline V gene are MDHEN and SYDVKM. Written as DNA, the CDR3 is TGTGCCAGCAGCCGGGGACAGGGAAGGGAAAAACTGTTTTTT. Its protein is CASSRGQGREKLFF.

The gene calls are TRBV19 and TRBJ1-1; D is perhaps TRBD1 (5 bases). Germline V gives CDR1 LNHDA, CDR2 SQIVND (reference sequence). There are 16 residues in the CDR3. Trimming cost V 1 base and J 4 bases, with 16 bases left between them. CDR3 residues: CASSIVEKGRRTEAFF. In nucleotides, the CDR3 is TGTGCCAGTAGTATAGTGGAAAAGGGGCGACGCACTGAAGCTTTCTTT.

The V gene is TRBV5-6, the J gene TRBJ2-1; either TRBD1 or TRBD2 may fit D (5 bases each). The CDR3 contains 15 residues. With 4 bases removed from V and 0 bases from J, the gap between germline ends came to 11 bases. Germline CDR1 and CDR2: SGHDT and YYEEEE. The CDR3 region is CASSPGPGSYNEQFF. CDR3 DNA sequence: TGTGCCAGCAGCCCGGGACCCGGCTCCTACAATGAGCAGTTCTTC. The entire variable domain, with the rest obtained from reference TRBV5-6 and TRBJ2-1, is as follows: DAGVTQSPTHLIKTRGQQVTLRCSPKSGHDTVSWYQQALGQGPQFIFQYYEEEERQRGNFPDRFSGHQFPNYSSELNVNALLLGDSALYLCASSPGPGSYNEQFFGPGTRLTVL.

The rearrangement joins TRBV6-1 to TRBJ1-2; 7 bases agree with TRBD1. From germline, CDR1 is MNHNS and CDR2 SASEGT. The CDR3 extends over 16 amino acids. V lost 1 base and J lost 4; bases outside the gene matches: 9. CDR3 coding DNA: TGTGCCAGCAGTGAAGGGGGACAGTATTATTCCTATGGCTACACCTTC. Amino acids: CASSEGGQYYSYGYTF.

This sequence joins TRBV7-2 and TRBJ1-4, with D perhaps TRBD1 (6 bases). The CDR3 runs to 14 residues. The V gene lost 6 bases and the J gene lost 4 bases, with 12 bases spanning the gap. The germline V gene encodes CDR1 SGHTA and CDR2 FQGNSA. The CDR3 coding sequence is TGTGCCAGCAGTTTTAGGGGGGGTAATGAAAAACTGTTTTTT. This gives the protein CASSFRGGNEKLFF.

The V gene is TRBV6-6, the J gene TRBJ2-7; D possibly matches TRBD1 or TRBD2 (7 bases each). V lost 5 bases to trimming and J lost 3 bases, with 17 bases between them. The CDR3 covers 15 residues. Germline assignment: CDR1 MNHNY and CDR2 SVGAGI (reference sequence). The CDR3 sequence is CASSPTGGQRYEQYF. CDR3 nucleotides: TGTGCCAGCAGTCCTACGGGGGGACAGCGCTACGAGCAGTACTTC.

This chain joins TRBV9 and TRBJ2-2; D may be TRBD1 or TRBD2 (5 bases each). Looked up from germline, CDR1 is SGDLS and CDR2 is YYNGEE. V dropped 0 bases and J dropped 3 bases, with 12 bases sitting between them. The CDR3 is made up of 16 amino acids. The CDR3 DNA follows: TGTGCCAGCAGCGTAGACCCTATGGGGGACACCGGGGAGCTGTTTTTT. Protein sequence: CASSVDPMGDTGELFF.

The chain has TRBV19 and TRBJ1-2, with 10 bases identical to TRBD1. V shed 3 bases, J shed 6 bases, and the junction held 10 bases outside the gene matches. The CDR3 is 16 amino acids. Germline V gene lookup returns CDR1 LNHDA and CDR2 SQIVND (reference sequence). CDR3 bases: TGTGCCAGTAGTATCGGTCGGGACAGGGGAAGTCATGGCTACACCTTC. The encoded protein is CASSIGRDRGSHGYTF.

The chain is built from TRBV10-1 and TRBJ1-4, with 8 positions matching TRBD1. The CDR3 is 13 residues long. The V gene's germline CDR1 is WNHNN and CDR2 SYGVQD (reference sequence). V lost 7 bases to trimming and J lost 8 bases; unmatched junction nucleotides: 6. CDR3 residues: CASIETGGEKLFF. As DNA, the CDR3 is TGCGCCAGCATAGAAACAGGGGGAGAAAAACTGTTTTTT.

This clone occurred once. This chain uses TRBV7-9 with TRBJ1-1; 11 positions match TRBD1. Per germline, CDR1 SEHNR and CDR2 FQNEAQ (reference sequence). This CDR3 has 15 residues. With 3 bases clipped from V and 5 bases from J, the junction kept 5 bases outside the gene matches. The CDR3 region is CASSLDRGQRTEAFF. The CDR3, as DNA: TGTGCCAGCAGCTTGGACAGGGGGCAAAGGACTGAAGCTTTCTTT.

V gene TRBV5-8 combines with J gene TRBJ2-3; 7 bases are shared with TRBD1. Trimming at V came to 4 bases and at J to 2 bases, leaving 4 bases not matched to a gene. The CDR3 length is 14 residues. CDR1 SGHTS and CDR2 YDEGEE come from the germline V gene. The CDR3 region has the DNA TGTGCCAGCAGCACAGGGACAGCCACAGATACGCAGTATTTT. It codes for CASSTGTATDTQYF.

This sequence joins TRBV11-2 and TRBJ2-7, with 7 bases identical to TRBD1. Trimming removed 5 bases from V and 3 bases from J; junction bases left unmatched: 4. The CDR3 runs to 13 residues. The V gene's germline CDR1 is SGHAT and CDR2 FQNNGV. CDR3 nucleotide sequence: TGTGCCAGCAGCCGGGGACAGTACTACGAGCAGTACTTC. It encodes CASSRGQYYEQYF.

The chain is built from TRBV7-8 and TRBJ2-1, with D perhaps assigned TRBD1 or TRBD2 (6 bases each). There are 15 residues in the CDR3. Trimming stripped 1 base from V and 9 bases from J, with 16 bases between. Germline-derived CDR1 and CDR2 are SGHVS and FQNEAQ. CDR3 protein: CASSLGGISQGEQFF. CDR3 DNA: TGTGCCAGCAGCTTAGGCGGGATCTCACAGGGTGAGCAGTTCTTC. Variable domain in full (rest from reference TRBV7-8 and TRBJ2-1): GAGVSQSPRYKVAKRGQDVALRCDPISGHVSLFWYQQALGQGPEFLTYFQNEAQLDKSGLPSDRFFAERPEGSVSTLKIQRTQQEDSAVYLCASSLGGISQGEQFFGPGTRLTVL.

The gene calls are TRBV27 and TRBJ2-7, with D unclear. The V gene lost 0 bases and the J gene lost 5 bases, with 11 bases spanning the gap. This CDR3 is built from 14 residues. Germline values: CDR1 MNHEY, CDR2 SMNVEV (reference sequence). CDR3 protein: CASSLSRLSHEQYF. The CDR3, as DNA: TGTGCCAGCAGTTTATCGAGGCTCTCGCACGAGCAGTACTTC.